This T cell receptor beta chain appears in the sequencing data of a study of T cells after posttransplantation cyclophosphamide. Overall study findings and caveats: Later post-transplant blood repertoires were often dominated by donor CD8+ memory clones. Skin or GI-infiltrating T cells shared few TRB sequences with blood. Recipient CMV seropositivity and CMV reactivation strongly tracked TRB clonality.

V lost 2 bases to trimming and J lost 2 bases, with 20 bases between them. The germline gives CDR1 SGHTA, CDR2 FQGNSA. The CDR3 consists of 18 residues. A marrow graft followed busulfan-fludarabine conditioning, with cyclophosphamide on days +3 and +4. Of note for this clone: What it binds is not known.

The method was immunoSEQ multiplex PCR; TCRdb's version includes in-frame clones alone and lacks a portion of them. The sample records 12,000 or so clones, about four fifths being singletons. The sequence was obtained from a female patient aged 45 to 65 who received an allogeneic stem cell transplant from a related donor, was CMV-positive, and had no GVHD. Some T cells may be supplied by the graft donor. This chain joins TRBV7-2 and TRBJ2-3; the D gene is possibly TRBD2 (5 bases). The sequenced sample was PBMCs, obtained after allogeneic stem cell transplant with posttransplant cyclophosphamide. The CDR3 DNA reads TGTGCCAGCAGCTTAACCTTTGACTGGTCGGGGAACACAGATACGCAGTATTTT. It specifies CASSLTFDWSGNTDTQYF.